This T cell receptor (beta chain) was captured by sequencing in a study of T cell responses to AZD1222 COVID-19 vaccine. General study results and limits: Donors were chiefly white British, with a greater number of females, and clonal diversity was perhaps underestimated.

TCRdb's table, derived via immunoSEQ multiplex PCR, lists solely in-frame clones and lacks some. The sample lists approximately 110,000 clones, about 89% occurring once. This CDR3 comprises 15 residues. V lost 3 bases and J 5 bases, leaving 14 bases between the germline ends. Germline V gene lookup returns CDR1 SGHAT and CDR2 FQNNGV. In the case of this clone: Its target is not known.

The source was peripheral blood, collected on day 0 of AZD1222 vaccination. The genes are TRBV11-2 and TRBJ2-1; D is unclear. This sequence originates from an adult in good health. CDR3 bases: TGTGCCAGCAGCTTGACTGGACCAGCCAACAATGAGCAGTTCTTC. It is translated as CASSLTGPANNEQFF.